This T cell receptor beta chain came from a study of blood T cell repertoires in COVID-19. Measured with immunoSEQ multiplex PCR; TCRdb has only the in-frame clones, and not every one. The sample holds roughly 70,000 clones, roughly 92% seen once. The CDR3 is 14 amino acids. The ends were cut back, 2 bases at V and 5 bases at J, with 12 bases in the middle. Germline V gene data show CDR1 as MNHEY and CDR2 as SVGAGI. The sample taken for sequencing was peripheral blood. The receptor was isolated from a man between 45 and 60 years old with COVID-19, enrolled during active disease. The chain recombines TRBV6-5 with TRBJ2-5; TRBD2 is a possible D gene (6 bases). As DNA, the CDR3 is TGTGCCAGCAGTTACACCCGTGGGGGGGAGACCCAGTACTTC. It specifies CASSYTRGGETQYF.